This TCR beta chain came from a study of cytomegalovirus exposure and HLA in healthy donors. The PCR had 60 Vbeta and 13 Jbeta primers. Profiled with immunoSEQ multiplex PCR; TCRdb holds only in-frame clones, not every one. The sample has about 77,000 clones; nearly 80% are singletons. This CDR3 is built from 12 residues. Trimming pared 4 bases from V and 9 bases from J, leaving 14 bases between. The germline V gene encodes CDR1 SGHRS and CDR2 YFSETQ. This chain joins TRBV5-1 and TRBJ2-7; D perhaps matches TRBD1 (6 bases). The source of this sequence is a man aged 35 to 55 in good health and CMV-seronegative. Sequenced: PBMCs. CDR3 region: CASSRDTLAQYF. In nucleotides, the CDR3 is TGCGCCAGCAGCCGGGACACATTGGCGCAGTACTTC.